This T cell receptor beta chain was observed in a study of control samples from healthy donors and cancer patients. The table came from immunoSEQ multiplex PCR; TCRdb's copy has only in-frame clones and leaves some out. The sample holds some 76,000 clones, roughly nine tenths seen once. The CDR3 length is 11 residues. V lost 5 bases, J lost 11 bases, and 10 bases lay in between. From germline, CDR1 is SEHNR and CDR2 FQNEAQ (reference sequence). The chain uses TRBV7-9 and TRBJ2-1; D gene unclear. The sequencing input was PBMCs. This TCR was recovered from a man aged 55-75 years with lung cancer. CDR3 protein: CASSPLKQQFF. CDR3 sequence (DNA): TGTGCCAGCAGCCCCCTAAAGCAGCAGTTCTTC.